This T cell receptor beta chain was captured in a study of blood T cell repertoires in COVID-19. In the study overall: Whether acute or convalescent, the COVID-19 samples came from the United States, Italy and Spain.

Across about 22 US areas, participants ranged in age from about 18 to 90 years. Participant-reported clinical history was the basis for cohort assignment. The germline V gene encodes CDR1 SGHVS and CDR2 FQNEAQ. Between the trimmed V and J ends, which lost 6 bases and 4 bases, there was a span of 9 bases. There are 12 residues in the CDR3. The protocol was immunoSEQ multiplex PCR, while the TCRdb copy is restricted to in-frame clones and leaves out a portion. The sample lists 430,000 or so clones; 85% to 90% were seen once. Sequenced sample: PBMCs or T cells enriched from blood (not recorded which). The V and J genes are TRBV7-8 and TRBJ2-5; D is uncertain. The sequence derives from a middle-aged woman who had recovered from COVID-19. In DNA form, the CDR3 reads TGTGCCAGCAGTCTACGCTCAGAGACCCAGTACTTC. This gives the protein CASSLRSETQYF.